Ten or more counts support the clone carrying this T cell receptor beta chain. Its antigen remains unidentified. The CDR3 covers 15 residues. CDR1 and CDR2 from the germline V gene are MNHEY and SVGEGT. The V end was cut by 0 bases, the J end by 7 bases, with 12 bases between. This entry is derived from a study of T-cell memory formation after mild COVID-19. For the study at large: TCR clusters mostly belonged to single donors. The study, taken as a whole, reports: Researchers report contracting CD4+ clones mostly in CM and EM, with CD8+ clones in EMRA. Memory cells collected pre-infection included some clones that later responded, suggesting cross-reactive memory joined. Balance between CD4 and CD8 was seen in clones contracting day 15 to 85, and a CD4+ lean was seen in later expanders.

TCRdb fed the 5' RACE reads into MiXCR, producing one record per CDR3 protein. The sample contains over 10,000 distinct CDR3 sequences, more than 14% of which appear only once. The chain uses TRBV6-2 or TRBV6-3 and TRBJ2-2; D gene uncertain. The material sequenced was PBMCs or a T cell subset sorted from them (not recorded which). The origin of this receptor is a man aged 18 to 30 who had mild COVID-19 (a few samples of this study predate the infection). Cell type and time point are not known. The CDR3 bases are TGTGCCAGCAGTTACTCCCCCCCGTGGAGCGGGGAGCTGTTTTTT. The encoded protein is CASSYSPPWSGELFF.